This T cell receptor (beta chain) was recorded in a study of CD8 T cells in ankylosing spondylitis. Germline V gene lookup returns CDR1 DFQATT and CDR2 SNEGSKA (reference sequence). CDR3 length: 11 amino acids. V gave up 7 bases and J gave up 1 base, with 7 bases separating them. Each TCR beta library was made by quantitative 5'-RACE that incorporated molecular barcodes. TCRdb processed the 5' RACE reads anew with MiXCR; each CDR3 protein has one entry. The sample consists of approximately 550,000 distinct CDR3 sequences, about 13% of them appearing once. This clonotype was found a few times. Its antigen remains unidentified. Study-wide findings and caveats: Several of the motif variants were reported before in synovial fluid and blood from reactive arthritis. Within peripheral blood, clones linked to disease were CD8+ and relatively rare. Characteristic, it appeared, of ankylosing spondylitis blood was a TCR beta motif of several highly homologous variants. Disease-linked clones reportedly concentrated significantly in matched ankylosing spondylitis synovial fluid.

The material sequenced was blood, either unsorted or a sorted T cell fraction (not recorded which). The receptor was isolated from a male donor with ankylosing spondylitis. This rearrangement joins TRBV20-1 to TRBJ1-1; no clear D. CDR3 nucleotide sequence: TGCAGTGTGAGGCCGAACACTGAAGCTTTCTTT. Residues: CSVRPNTEAFF.